Shown below are 23 T cell receptor beta chains from a single sample sequenced in a study of T cells in Graves' hyperthyroidism and ophthalmopathy. The investigators amplified TCR beta CDR3 regions from RNA transcripts. First-round RT-PCR with HTBI primers amplified the TCR CDR3 region. Using its own MiXCR run on the multiplex PCR reads, TCRdb lists one record per CDR3 protein. The data hold over 550,000 distinct CDR3 sequences, with around 15% observed a single time. Specimen: blood. The receptors were sampled from a woman aged 18 to 35 with Graves' hyperthyroidism.

The chain links TRBV7-3 to TRBJ2-1; no clear D. CDR1 and CDR2 (germline): SGHTA, FQGTGA. The CDR3 runs 13 residues. The V and J ends lost 2 bases and 6 bases respectively, with 8 bases between them. As DNA, the CDR3 is TGTGCCAGCAGCTTACTAATCTCCAATGAGCAGTTCTTC. Protein sequence: CASSLLISNEQFF.

On this clonotype itself: This clone may be a read error of a much larger clone one base away. J is TRBJ1-5 and V is TRBV6-1; D call uncertain. Germline V gives CDR1 MNHNS, CDR2 SASEGT. CDR3 length: 16 amino acids. V was clipped by 4 bases and J by 2 bases, with 15 bases between them. The CDR3 protein is CASSGSRGTGNQPQHF. DNA of the CDR3: TGTGCCAGCAGTGGCTCGCGGGGAACGGGCAATCAGCCCCAGCATTTT.

This clonotype was picked up many times. CDR3 DNA: TGTGCCAGCAGTTTAAGCAGCGGGAGGGCCTACGAGCAGTACTTC. Translating gives CASSLSSGRAYEQYF. The V call is TRBV28, the J call TRBJ2-7; 10 nucleotides line up with TRBD2. CDR3 length: 15 residues. V lost 2 bases to trimming and J lost 2 bases; unmatched junction nucleotides: 3. Germline values: CDR1 MDHEN, CDR2 SYDVKM.

This clonotype was seen only a few times. CDR3 DNA: TGTGCCAGCAGCCCCCCCACTGAAGCTTTCTTT. Protein product: CASSPPTEAFF. The rearrangement joins TRBV13 to TRBJ1-1; D not certain. Trimming left V 5 bases short and J 4 bases short, with 5 bases between. The germline gives CDR1 PRHDT, CDR2 FYEKMQ (reference sequence). The CDR3 runs 11 residues.

This clonotype was picked up a small number of times. V usage is TRBV11-2 and J usage is TRBJ2-6; no definite D call. Germline values: CDR1 SGHAT, CDR2 FQNNGV. The CDR3 sequence is 16 residues long. V was shortened by 7 bases and J by 0 bases, with 13 bases between the two germline ends. CDR3 bases: TGTGCCAGCAACCACGGCCCCGGCTCTGGGGCCAACGTCCTGACTTTC. Translation gives CASNHGPGSGANVLTF.

In this sample, this clonotype turned up a few times. This chain's CDR3 is CASSFSSGTSGKSRYGEQYF. The CDR3 DNA reads TGCGCCAGCAGCTTCTCGTCTGGGACTAGCGGGAAATCTCGCTATGGCGAGCAGTACTTC. The rearrangement joins TRBV5-1 to TRBJ2-7; the match to TRBD2 covers 13 bases. V lost 2 bases and J lost 6; bases outside the gene matches: 20. The CDR3 has 20 residues. CDR1 is SGHRS and CDR2 is YFSETQ in the germline V gene.

This clonotype has a handful of counts. Relative to the germline gene, one junction end is altered; a read error may explain this. The V gene is TRBV20-1, the J gene TRBJ1-5; D gene ambiguous. Germline lookup yields CDR1 DFQATT and CDR2 SNEGSKA (reference sequence). The CDR3 covers 13 residues. The CDR3 DNA reads TGCAGTGCGTCAAAGGGTCTCAATCAGCTCCAGCATTTT. Amino acid sequence: CSASKGLNQLQHF.

This clonotype was observed a few times. This chain links TRBV29-1 with TRBJ2-1, with D maybe TRBD2 (7 bases). The CDR3 runs to 11 residues. Germline values: CDR1 SQVTM, CDR2 ANQGSEA. Between the trimmed V and J ends, which lost 7 bases and 9 bases, there was a span of 13 bases. The CDR3 sequence is CSGGGGREQFF. The CDR3 region has the DNA TGCAGCGGGGGGGGGGGCCGTGAGCAGTTCTTC.

This clonotype was detected only a few times. V and J are TRBV5-8 and TRBJ2-1, with 12 bases aligning to TRBD2. The CDR3 totals 21 residues. With V trimmed by 0 bases and J by 0 bases, 13 bases remained unmatched. The V gene's germline CDR1 is SGHTS and CDR2 YDEGEE. The CDR3, as DNA: TGTGCCAGCAGCTTGGTATTGGTTCGGACTAGCGGGACCTTCTCCTACAATGAGCAGTTCTTC. Its protein product is CASSLVLVRTSGTFSYNEQFF.

This clonotype was seen only a few times. This chain connects TRBV4-1 to TRBJ2-3; no clear D gene. Germline CDR1 MGHRA, CDR2 YSYEKL. With 1 base removed from V and 0 bases from J, the gap between germline ends came to 8 bases. The CDR3 is made up of 15 amino acids. CDR3 amino acids: CASSQVFESTDTQYF. The CDR3 DNA reads TGCGCCAGCAGCCAAGTTTTTGAAAGCACAGATACGCAGTATTTT.

The genes are TRBV20-1 and TRBJ2-5; 7 nucleotides agree with TRBD2. Germline CDR1 DFQATT, CDR2 SNEGSKA (reference sequence). The trim removed 6 bases at V and 5 bases at J, leaving 6 bases unmatched. The CDR3 loop spans 12 amino acids. The CDR3 is CSAAVGGETQYF. In nucleotides, the CDR3 is TGCAGTGCCGCAGTGGGGGGGGAGACCCAGTACTTC.

This clonotype was found many times. V and J are TRBV20-1 and TRBJ1-1, with D uncertain. The CDR3 spans 13 residues. Between the trimmed V and J ends, which lost 7 bases and 0 bases, there was a span of 12 bases. Germline V gene sequence: CDR1 DFQATT, CDR2 SNEGSKA (reference sequence). CDR3 loop: CSGGDPMNTEAFF. Here the CDR3 DNA reads TGCAGTGGCGGTGACCCTATGAACACTGAAGCTTTCTTT.

The chain uses TRBV6-1 and TRBJ2-3, with TRBD2 identical over 12 bases. Germline V gene sequence: CDR1 MNHNS, CDR2 SASEGT. With 5 bases clipped from V and 3 bases from J, the junction kept 9 bases outside the gene matches. CDR3 size: 17 residues. CDR3: CASSILPTSGRTDTQYF. The DNA of the CDR3 is TGTGCCAGCAGTATCCTTCCGACTAGCGGGAGAACAGATACGCAGTATTTT.

This clonotype was counted only a few times. The rearrangement joins TRBV13 to TRBJ2-3, with D tentatively TRBD2 (6 bases). V shed 5 bases and J shed 0 bases, with 12 bases lying between them. In germline, CDR1 is PRHDT, CDR2 FYEKMQ (reference sequence). The CDR3 sequence is 15 residues long. The CDR3 here is CASSVDGLSTDTQYF. In nucleotides, the CDR3 is TGTGCCAGCAGCGTCGACGGACTAAGCACAGATACGCAGTATTTT.

This clonotype was counted only a few times. The V and J genes are TRBV13 and TRBJ1-1; D unresolved. Trimming removed 4 bases at V and 4 bases at J, with 16 bases between. This CDR3 is built from 15 residues. Germline V gene sequence: CDR1 PRHDT, CDR2 FYEKMQ (reference sequence). DNA for the CDR3: TGTGCCAGCAGCTCCCTGGAGTACGAAAGCACTGAAGCTTTCTTT. As protein: CASSSLEYESTEAFF.

J is TRBJ1-2 and V is TRBV19; a weak D match, TRBD1 (6 bases). Germline V gene sequence: CDR1 LNHDA, CDR2 SQIVND (reference sequence). This CDR3 has 16 amino acids. The V end lost 5 bases, the J end lost 0 bases, and 16 bases lay between the germline ends. Here the CDR3 DNA reads TGTGCCAGTAGTTATGCCAGGGGAAAAGCTAACTATGGCTACACCTTC. Its translation: CASSYARGKANYGYTF.

The V and J genes are TRBV28 and TRBJ2-2; weak D call: TRBD2 (6 bases). The CDR3 is made up of 15 amino acids. The ends were cut back, 8 bases at V and 3 bases at J, with 16 bases in the middle. CDR1 is MDHEN, CDR2 SYDVKM, per germline. CDR3 sequence (DNA): TGTGCCAGCCGGTTCTCGGGACTCCACACCGGGGAGCTGTTTTTT. It yields the protein CASRFSGLHTGELFF.

The table lists this clonotype with a few counts. This sequence joins TRBV29-1 and TRBJ2-7, with 7 bases identical to TRBD2. Germline values: CDR1 SQVTM, CDR2 ANQGSEA. V shed 7 bases, J shed 5 bases, and the junction held 5 bases outside the gene matches. The CDR3 sequence is 11 residues long. CDR3 amino acids: CSGGGRNEQYF. In DNA form, the CDR3 reads TGCAGCGGCGGGGGACGGAACGAGCAGTACTTC.

The chain is built from TRBV20-1 and TRBJ1-5, with a possible D match to TRBD1 (5 bases). Germline values: CDR1 DFQATT, CDR2 SNEGSKA (reference sequence). This CDR3 has 14 amino acids. V was shortened by 8 bases and J by 1 base, with 15 bases between the two germline ends. CDR3 nucleotide sequence: TGCAGTACCGCAAAAGGGGAGAGCAATCAGCCCCAGCATTTT. This sequence encodes CSTAKGESNQPQHF.

The chain links TRBV11-1 to TRBJ2-1, with 14 bases lining up with TRBD2. V lost 1 base to trimming and J lost 3 bases; unmatched junction nucleotides: 5. This CDR3 has 18 residues. Germline-derived CDR1 and CDR2 are SGHAT and FQDESV (reference sequence). This CDR3 reads CASSLGTGTSGSYNEQFF. The CDR3, as DNA: TGTGCCAGCAGCTTAGGGACAGGGACTAGCGGGAGCTACAATGAGCAGTTCTTC.

This clonotype was recorded many times. The CDR3 is CASSLEYTPTDEQFF. DNA of the CDR3: TGTGCCAGCAGCTTGGAGTACACTCCTACGGATGAGCAGTTCTTC. The chain links TRBV5-6 to TRBJ2-1; D uncertain. The V end lost 0 bases, the J end lost 8 bases, and 15 bases lay between the germline ends. There are 15 residues in the CDR3. CDR1 and CDR2 (germline): SGHDT, YYEEEE.

As DNA, the CDR3 is TGCGCCAGCAGCATCGACGAGAACTATGGCTACACCTTC. Translated: CASSIDENYGYTF. The rearrangement uses TRBV5-1 and TRBJ1-2; D unclear. Germline lookup yields CDR1 SGHRS and CDR2 YFSETQ. V lost 4 bases, J lost 2 bases, and 9 bases lay in between. CDR3 length equals 13 residues.

This chain joins TRBV5-6 and TRBJ2-2, with 8 bases matching TRBD1. The length of the CDR3 is 15 residues. CDR1 is SGHDT, CDR2 YYEEEE, per germline. J gave up 4 bases and V 4 bases, and 6 bases lay outside the gene matches. CDR3 in amino acids: CASSGTGGATGELFF. Here the CDR3 DNA reads TGTGCCAGCAGCGGAACAGGGGGTGCCACCGGGGAGCTGTTTTTT.